This TCR beta chain was sequenced for a study of T cells after yellow fever vaccination. General study findings and limits: A secondary response was less intense yet reached its peak sooner, at day 5 versus 15.

TCRdb passed the 5' RACE reads through MiXCR, listing each CDR3 protein once. The repertoire consists of 250,000 to 300,000 distinct CDR3 sequences, with around 5.3% occurring once and the leading ten covering around 3.5%. This clonotype was counted only a few times. The antigen is not known. Trimming at V came to 3 bases and at J to 5 bases, leaving 10 bases not matched to a gene. Germline CDR1 and CDR2: SQVTM and ANQGSEA. The CDR3 covers 15 residues. This specimen was CD4+ T cells sorted from PBMCs, taken on the day of the yellow fever booster vaccination. The clonotype was recovered from a man younger than 30 who received the YFV17D yellow fever vaccine. The V gene is TRBV29-1, the J gene TRBJ1-2, with 9 bases matching TRBD1. In nucleotides, the CDR3 is TGCAGCGTTGATTTAGGGGCCGGACAGGGGTATGGCTACACCTTC. It encodes CSVDLGAGQGYGYTF.